The present TCR beta chain was sequenced within a study of cytomegalovirus exposure and HLA in healthy donors. In the study overall: T cells numbering around 170 million yielded around 120 million unique TCR beta sequences in an earlier analysis.

Germline CDR1 MDHEN, CDR2 SYDVKM. The CDR3 covers 14 residues. V lost 4 bases and J lost 2; bases outside the gene matches: 3. About this clone: The antigen is undetermined.

Primers for the PCR totalled 60 Vbeta and 13 Jbeta. The protocol was immunoSEQ multiplex PCR, while the TCRdb copy is restricted to in-frame clones and leaves out a portion. The sample gives 95,000 to 100,000 clones, 74% of which show up once; roughly 1.8% is in the top ten. Healthy bone marrow donors made up the donor group. Study-wide findings and caveats: An analysis that was carried out later associated approximately 15,000 TCR beta sequences with HLA alleles at 0.05 false discovery rate. Looking again later, the authors saw that most CMV-associated TCR beta chains seemed HLA-restricted.

The sample consisted of PBMCs. This chain joins TRBV28 and TRBJ1-2; 8 bases are a match to TRBD1. The TCR originated in a male donor in good health and CMV-seronegative. CDR3 nucleotides: TGTGCCAGCAGTTCGGGACAGGCGAACTATGGCTACACCTTC. It is translated as CASSSGQANYGYTF.